These 11 T cell receptor beta chains share one sample of origin, sequenced in a study of circulating and synovial CD4+ cells in juvenile arthritis. The table came from immunoSEQ multiplex PCR; TCRdb's copy has only in-frame clones and leaves some out. Of around 32,000 clones listed, around 95% are singletons. Source material: CD4+ T cells from blood. Every receptor here comes from a human donor with juvenile idiopathic arthritis.

CDR3 nucleotides: TGCGCCAGCAGCTTGCCCAAAGGAGGACAGGTCACAGATACGCAGTATTTT. Its translation: CASSLPKGGQVTDTQYF. The chain carries TRBV5-1 and TRBJ2-3; 7 bases fit TRBD1. The CDR3 spans 17 residues. Germline V lookup: CDR1 SGHRS, CDR2 YFSETQ. V dropped 1 base and J dropped 2; count of bases not matched to a gene: 10.

This chain links TRBV5-4 with TRBJ1-2; D call uncertain. This CDR3 region has 14 residues. Germline CDR1 SGHNT, CDR2 YYREEE (reference sequence). The V end lost 1 base, the J end lost 2 bases, and 9 bases lay between the germline ends. The CDR3 DNA sequence: TGTGCCAGCAGCTTGCAGGCGGGAAACTATGGCTACACCTTC. Its translation: CASSLQAGNYGYTF. Using reference TRBV5-4 and TRBJ1-2 for the parts outside the CDR3, the full variable domain is ETGVTQSPTHLIKTRGQQVTLRCSSQSGHNTVSWYQQALGQGPQFIFQYYREEENGRGNFPPRFSGLQFPNYSSELNVNALELDDSALYLCASSLQAGNYGYTFGSGTRLTVV.

J is TRBJ2-5 and V is TRBV2, with 10 bases aligning to TRBD2. Germline V gene lookup returns CDR1 SNHLY and CDR2 FYNNEI. This CDR3 region has 15 residues. V lost 7 bases and J lost 5; bases outside the gene matches: 10. CDR3 nucleotide sequence: TGTGCCAGCAAGGGGACTAGCGTACCGTCGGAGACCCAGTACTTC. It is translated as CASKGTSVPSETQYF.

V and J are TRBV5-1 and TRBJ2-5; TRBD2 matches 9 bases. Unmatched junction bases numbered 6, after V lost 4 bases and J lost 2 bases. The CDR3 runs to 15 residues. Germline-derived CDR1 and CDR2 are SGHRS and YFSETQ. CDR3 sequence (DNA): TGCGCCAGCAGCAGAAACCTAGCGGGGCAAGAGACCCAGTACTTC. Protein product: CASSRNLAGQETQYF.

The chain couples TRBV4-3 to TRBJ2-1, with 7 bases identical to TRBD2. Trimming at V came to 0 bases and at J to 4 bases, leaving 6 bases not matched to a gene. Germline CDR1 is LGHNA and CDR2 is YSLEER. CDR3 length equals 16 residues. The CDR3 coding sequence is TGCGCCAGCAGCCAAGACGGGGGACTAATATACAATGAGCAGTTCTTC. It specifies CASSQDGGLIYNEQFF.

The rearrangement joins TRBV5-1 to TRBJ2-7, with 8 bases lining up with TRBD2. The CDR3 is 16 residues long. CDR1 is SGHRS, CDR2 YFSETQ, per germline. Germline trimming cut 3 bases from V and 0 bases from J; bases unmatched to any gene: 8. CDR3 loop: CASSSTAGASSYEQYF. The CDR3 region has the DNA TGCGCCAGCAGCTCTACAGCGGGAGCCAGCTCCTACGAGCAGTACTTC.

The chain links TRBV4-1 to TRBJ1-1; D gene ambiguous. The CDR3 has 18 amino acids. Germline CDR1 is MGHRA and CDR2 is YSYEKL. V lost 0 bases, J lost 0 bases, and 17 bases lay in between. The CDR3 spells CASSQDSVSTVMNTEAFF. CDR3 coding DNA: TGCGCCAGCAGCCAAGATAGTGTCTCTACCGTCATGAACACTGAAGCTTTCTTT.

The rearrangement joins TRBV28 to TRBJ2-1; 9 bases agree with TRBD1. The germline V gene has CDR1 MDHEN and CDR2 SYDVKM. The CDR3 sequence is 16 residues long. Unmatched junction bases numbered 7, after V lost 5 bases and J lost 2 bases. The CDR3 reads CASSGLDRGAYNEQFF. The DNA for the CDR3 is TGTGCCAGCAGTGGACTGGACAGGGGAGCCTACAATGAGCAGTTCTTC. Supplemented by reference TRBV28 and TRBJ2-1, the full variable domain reads DVKVTQSSRYLVKRTGEKVFLECVQDMDHENMFWYRQDPGLGLRLIYFSYDVKMKEKGDIPEGYSVSREKKERFSLILESASTNQTSMYLCASSGLDRGAYNEQFFGPGTRLTVL.

The chain links TRBV28 to TRBJ1-1; TRBD1 matches at 9 bases. Germline CDR1 and CDR2: MDHEN and SYDVKM. V dropped 6 bases and J dropped 6; count of bases not matched to a gene: 8. The CDR3 spans 14 residues. The CDR3 loop reads CASRVQGAGAEAFF. In DNA form, the CDR3 reads TGTGCCAGCAGGGTACAGGGGGCGGGAGCTGAAGCTTTCTTT.

V is TRBV28 and J is TRBJ2-3; a possible D gene is TRBD2 (5 bases). Trimming cost V 4 bases and J 2 bases, with 13 bases left between them. Germline CDR1 MDHEN, CDR2 SYDVKM. CDR3 length: 15 amino acids. The CDR3 is CASSSRGRDTDTQYF. The CDR3 DNA sequence: TGTGCCAGCAGTTCTAGAGGGAGAGACACAGATACGCAGTATTTT.

The V gene is TRBV30, the J gene TRBJ2-7, with D hard to call. V shed 0 bases and J shed 3 bases, with 3 bases lying between them. This CDR3 is built from 11 residues. Germline V CDR1 and CDR2: GTSNPN, SVGIG (reference sequence). CDR3 in amino acids: CAWSVSYEQYF. CDR3 sequence (DNA): TGTGCCTGGAGTGTCAGCTACGAGCAGTACTTC. Full variable domain (outside the CDR3, taken from reference TRBV30 and TRBJ2-7): SQTIHQWPATLVQPVGSPLSLECTVEGTSNPNLYWYRQAAGRGLQLLFYSVGIGQISSEVPQNLSASRPQDRQFILSSKKLLLSDSGFYLCAWSVSYEQYFGPGTRLTVT.